This T cell receptor (beta chain) was sequenced for a study of T cells in Graves' hyperthyroidism and ophthalmopathy. Subjects with ophthalmopathy showed a Clinical Activity Score no lower than 3, a NOSPECS grade no lower than 4, and a duration shorter than 3 months. Using roughly 9.4 ml of fresh peripheral blood, PBMCs were prepared. Study observations and caveats: Most thyroid clonotypes with frequency above 0.001 were detected in blood.

Amplified TCR beta CDR3 regions came from RNA transcripts. A set of HTBI primers served as the primers for a first-round RT-PCR of the TCR CDR3. TCRdb re-derived calls from the multiplex PCR reads in MiXCR, one entry per CDR3 protein. The sample has more than 500,000 distinct CDR3 sequences; 15% to 20% are singletons. This clonotype showed up many times. Its antigen is as yet unknown. The CDR3 runs 15 residues. The V gene end was trimmed by 6 bases and the J gene end by 5 bases; junction bases not matched to a gene: 10. Germline values: CDR1 DFQATT, CDR2 SNEGSKA (reference sequence). The chain carries TRBV20-1 and TRBJ2-5; TRBD2 matches 12 bases. Material: blood. This TCR came from a young woman with Graves' ophthalmopathy. CDR3 in DNA: TGCAGTGCCTCTCTAGCGGGAGGGGAGTGGGAGACCCAGTACTTC. Protein product: CSASLAGGEWETQYF.